This passage covers 32 T cell receptor beta chains from one sample sequenced in a study of T-cell reconstitution after alpha-beta-depleted transplantation in children. For TCRbeta, the library was prepared with unique molecular identifiers. TCRdb itself ran the PCR reads through MiXCR, one entry per CDR3 protein. The sample has approximately 130,000 distinct CDR3 sequences, roughly 10% seen once. This sample comprised PBMCs, mostly from graft donor cells, obtained 180 days after TCRalphabeta/CD19-depleted stem cell transplant. The receptors stem from a girl younger than two who had a stem cell transplant for combined immunodeficiency, so the T cells may come from the graft donor.

The V and J genes are TRBV7-3 and TRBJ1-5; 10 nucleotides line up with TRBD1. Germline CDR1 is SGHTA and CDR2 is FQGTGA. V lost 1 base to trimming and J lost 3 bases; unmatched junction nucleotides: 9. CDR3 size: 18 residues. The CDR3 loop reads CASSLNHRGTGDNQPQHF. DNA for the CDR3: TGTGCCAGCAGCTTAAATCATCGGGGGACAGGGGACAATCAGCCCCAGCATTTT.

V and J are TRBV12-3 or TRBV12-4 and TRBJ1-2, with no clear D. The CDR3 is made up of 13 amino acids. The V end was cut by 2 bases, the J end by 8 bases, with 12 bases between. The CDR3: CASSLRAYGGYTF. CDR3 in DNA: TGTGCCAGCAGTTTAAGGGCTTATGGGGGCTACACCTTC.

There are a few counts of this clonotype. J is TRBJ2-1 and V is TRBV20-1; D is perhaps TRBD1 (6 bases). CDR3 length: 14 amino acids. Germline CDR1 DFQATT, CDR2 SNEGSKA (reference sequence). Deletions cut 6 bases from V and 2 bases from J, with 14 bases between. Written as DNA, the CDR3 is TGCAGTGCCTCCTCGGGACACCCCTACAATGAGCAGTTCTTC. Protein product: CSASSGHPYNEQFF.

The chain has TRBV27 and TRBJ1-6, with D hard to call. CDR3 length: 15 amino acids. The germline V gene has CDR1 MNHEY and CDR2 SMNVEV (reference sequence). V was cut by 5 bases and J by 10 bases, with 18 bases left in between. The CDR3 sequence is CASSLFRTGNSPLHF. The DNA of the CDR3 is TGTGCCAGCAGTCTCTTCAGGACGGGGAACTCACCCCTCCACTTT.

The genes are TRBV6-5 and TRBJ2-5; 11 positions match TRBD2. This CDR3 spans 16 amino acids. The trim removed 0 bases at V and 5 bases at J, leaving 5 bases unmatched. From germline, CDR1 is MNHEY and CDR2 SVGAGI. CDR3 region: CASSYSILAGDETQYF. The CDR3 bases are TGTGCCAGCAGTTACTCGATACTAGCGGGAGACGAGACCCAGTACTTC.

This clonotype appeared many times. The rearrangement uses TRBV6-5 and TRBJ2-5; D is possibly TRBD2 (5 bases). In germline, CDR1 is MNHEY, CDR2 SVGAGI. The CDR3 totals 14 residues. Trimming removed 2 bases at V and 1 base at J, with 8 bases between. CDR3 in DNA: TGTGCCAGCAGTTACCCGGGGAGCCAAGAGACCCAGTACTTC. Amino acid sequence: CASSYPGSQETQYF.

The chain has TRBV25-1 and TRBJ2-7, with 7 bases fitting TRBD1. This CDR3 is 14 amino acids long. In germline, CDR1 is MGHDK, CDR2 SYGVNS. V was pared by 3 bases and J by 3 bases, with 5 bases of the junction left unmatched. As DNA, the CDR3 is TGTGCCAGCAGTGAGTCACAGGGGTTCTACGAGCAGTACTTC. As protein: CASSESQGFYEQYF.

This clonotype was seen at least ten times. The chain joins TRBV29-1 to TRBJ2-7; TRBD1 matches at 8 bases. The CDR3 contains 13 residues. CDR1 SQVTM and CDR2 ANQGSEA come from the germline V gene. V was clipped by 3 bases and J by 1 base; unmatched bases: 2. DNA of the CDR3: TGCAGCGTTGAGACAGGGGTATCCTACGAGCAGTACTTC. It specifies CSVETGVSYEQYF.

The chain recombines TRBV20-1 with TRBJ2-1; D is unresolved. This CDR3 comprises 14 residues. Deletions cut 4 bases from V and 5 bases from J, with 15 bases between. Germline CDR1 is DFQATT and CDR2 is SNEGSKA (reference sequence). CDR3 in DNA: TGCAGTGCTAACCAGTTTGCGTCGGACAATGAGCAGTTCTTC. Translating it yields CSANQFASDNEQFF.

This clonotype occurred many times. It is unclear where the CDR3 begins or ends on the DNA, so no DNA is shown, and the CDR3 is as TCRdb lists it. The V call is TRBV7-2, the J call TRBJ1-6. Looked up from germline, CDR1 is SGHTA and CDR2 is FQGNSA. The CDR3 sequence runs 14 residues, both termini included. The CDR3 reads CASSLLRAGGPLHF.

This clonotype has a count of ten or more. The genes are TRBV5-6 and TRBJ1-1, with TRBD1 matching 7 bases. There are 14 residues in the CDR3. V lost 2 bases, J lost 11 bases, and 12 bases stayed unmatched. Looked up from germline, CDR1 is SGHDT and CDR2 is YYEEEE. CDR3 coding DNA: TGTGCCAGCAGCTTCGGAGAGGGGGCCACCGGGGCTTTCTTT. This encodes CASSFGEGATGAFF.

This clonotype was observed many times. The chain recombines TRBV7-2 with TRBJ2-3, with 9 bases aligning to TRBD2. CDR3 size: 15 residues. J gave up 6 bases and V 2 bases, and 6 bases lay outside the gene matches. Germline V gene lookup returns CDR1 SGHTA and CDR2 FQGNSA. Here the CDR3 reads CASSLRRGGRDTQYF. In DNA, the CDR3 is TGTGCCAGCAGCTTAAGGCGGGGGGGCCGTGATACGCAGTATTTT.

This clonotype was observed a handful of times. This chain connects TRBV20-1 to TRBJ2-2; the D is unclear. V dropped 6 bases and J dropped 5 bases, with 13 bases sitting between them. This CDR3 has 13 residues. Germline assignment: CDR1 DFQATT and CDR2 SNEGSKA (reference sequence). This CDR3 is CSAGKRATGELFF. DNA for the CDR3: TGCAGTGCGGGAAAAAGGGCTACCGGGGAGCTGTTTTTT.

In its sample, this clonotype was seen a few times. This rearrangement joins TRBV10-3 to TRBJ2-5; 7 nucleotides agree with TRBD2. Germline trimming cut 0 bases from V and 1 base from J; bases unmatched to any gene: 8. The CDR3 consists of 17 residues. CDR1 ENHRY and CDR2 SYGVKD come from the germline V gene. CDR3 loop: CAISESTPRGIQETQYF. As DNA, the CDR3 is TGTGCCATCAGTGAGTCGACTCCGCGGGGGATCCAAGAGACCCAGTACTTC.

Many counts were recorded for this clonotype. The J gene is TRBJ2-5, the V gene TRBV20-1; no clear D. Germline V lookup: CDR1 DFQATT, CDR2 SNEGSKA (reference sequence). V was trimmed by 3 bases and J by 5 bases, leaving 4 bases between them. The CDR3 has 10 amino acids. Written as DNA, the CDR3 is TGCAGTGCTAGTGGGGAGACCCAGTACTTC. Its protein product is CSASGETQYF.

This clonotype was counted only a few times. The chain carries TRBV4-3 and TRBJ2-1, with D possibly matching TRBD2 (6 bases). The CDR3 is 17 amino acids. The germline gives CDR1 LGHNA, CDR2 YSLEER. The V and J ends lost 6 bases and 0 bases respectively, with 18 bases between them. The CDR3 here is CASSKGSGRSSYNEQFF. CDR3 nucleotides: TGCGCCAGCAGTAAAGGTAGCGGTCGTAGCTCCTACAATGAGCAGTTCTTC.

The genes are TRBV5-5 and TRBJ2-1, with 11 bases lining up with TRBD2. With 5 bases clipped from V and 0 bases from J, the junction kept 4 bases outside the gene matches. The CDR3 contains 16 residues. Per the germline V gene, CDR1 is SGHKS and CDR2 is YYEKEE (reference sequence). The CDR3 nucleotides are TGTGCCAGCAGAACCCTAGCGGGGGGCTCCTACAATGAGCAGTTCTTC. Translated: CASRTLAGGSYNEQFF.

The chain joins TRBV6-1 to TRBJ2-2; possibly TRBD2 for D (6 bases). From germline, CDR1 is MNHNS and CDR2 SASEGT. Trimming removed 9 bases at V and 3 bases at J, with 14 bases between. The CDR3 consists of 14 residues. Here the CDR3 DNA reads TGTGCCAGACCGGAGTGGGAGGACACCGGGGAGCTGTTTTTT. It translates to CARPEWEDTGELFF.

The chain joins TRBV20-1 to TRBJ2-4; D gene uncertain. This CDR3 contains 14 residues. Between the trimmed V and J ends, which lost 4 bases and 0 bases, there was a span of 10 bases. Germline CDR1 is DFQATT and CDR2 is SNEGSKA (reference sequence). Here the CDR3 DNA reads TGCAGTGCTATCCCTGGCCGAGCCAAAAACATTCAGTACTTC. This encodes CSAIPGRAKNIQYF.

The chain has TRBV7-9 and TRBJ2-7; D may be TRBD1 (6 bases). V lost 5 bases, J lost 4 bases, and 21 bases lay in between. CDR1 SEHNR and CDR2 FQNEAQ come from the germline V gene (reference sequence). The CDR3 spans 16 residues. CDR3 protein: CASSPPLGTWMYEQYF. CDR3 coding DNA: TGTGCCAGCAGCCCTCCCCTCGGGACATGGATGTACGAGCAGTACTTC.

The chain recombines TRBV6-5 with TRBJ2-3; no firm D call. The CDR3 runs 12 residues. Germline V gene sequence: CDR1 MNHEY, CDR2 SVGAGI. Trimming pared 6 bases from V and 6 bases from J, leaving 10 bases between. In DNA form, the CDR3 reads TGTGCCAGCAGAGGACCCGACGATACGCAGTATTTT. Translation: CASRGPDDTQYF.

The chain combines TRBV20-1 with TRBJ2-4, with 7 bases lining up with TRBD1. The CDR3 extends over 19 amino acids. The germline gives CDR1 DFQATT, CDR2 SNEGSKA (reference sequence). Germline trimming cut 2 bases from V and 1 base from J; bases unmatched to any gene: 17. This CDR3 reads CSARKRQGSGLMAKNIQYF. CDR3 nucleotides: TGCAGTGCTAGAAAACGACAGGGAAGTGGCCTTATGGCCAAAAACATTCAGTACTTC.

Only a few counts were recorded for this clonotype. V is TRBV29-1 and J is TRBJ2-2; D gene ambiguous. V gave up 5 bases and J gave up 4 bases, with 8 bases separating them. This CDR3 is 12 amino acids long. Germline CDR1 reads SQVTM; CDR2 reads ANQGSEA. The CDR3 loop is CSVIGITGELFF. In nucleotides, the CDR3 is TGCAGCGTTATAGGAATCACCGGGGAGCTGTTTTTT.

The J gene is TRBJ2-7, the V gene TRBV29-1, with TRBD1 matching over 8 bases. The V segment lost 6 bases and the J segment 5 bases; nucleotides outside the gene matches: 3. Germline-derived CDR1 and CDR2 are SQVTM and ANQGSEA. CDR3 size: 11 residues. The CDR3: CSVGTGHEQYF. CDR3 DNA sequence: TGCAGCGTCGGGACAGGCCACGAGCAGTACTTC.

The chain recombines TRBV20-1 with TRBJ2-3, with a tentative D call TRBD1 (5 bases). The CDR3 runs to 11 residues. Deletions cut 7 bases from V and 6 bases from J, with 11 bases between. The germline CDR1 and CDR2 sequences are DFQATT and SNEGSKA (reference sequence). CDR3 nucleotide sequence: TGCAGTGGGACACCTAAGGATACGCAGTATTTT. Translating gives CSGTPKDTQYF.

This clonotype turned up a few times. The chain employs TRBV7-2 and TRBJ2-7; D ambiguous. The CDR3 is made up of 15 amino acids. The germline V and J ends were trimmed by 6 bases and 2 bases, with 17 bases remaining between them. CDR1 and CDR2 from the germline V gene are SGHTA and FQGNSA. This CDR3 reads CASRFSSVWAYEQYF. CDR3 nucleotide sequence: TGTGCCAGCAGATTCAGTTCTGTCTGGGCCTACGAGCAGTACTTC.

The chain uses TRBV5-5 and TRBJ1-4, with D perhaps TRBD1 (6 bases). The CDR3 extends over 14 amino acids. The V gene lost 3 bases and the J gene lost 8 bases, with 14 bases spanning the gap. Germline assignment: CDR1 SGHKS and CDR2 YYEKEE (reference sequence). The CDR3 sequence is CASSSAGGEEKLFF. The CDR3 DNA is TGTGCCAGCAGCTCCGCGGGGGGCGAAGAAAAACTGTTTTTT.

This clonotype was detected a few times. The gene calls are TRBV6-2 or TRBV6-3 and TRBJ2-3; possibly TRBD1 for D (6 bases). In germline, CDR1 is MNHEY, CDR2 SVGEGT. Trimming stripped 6 bases from V and 4 bases from J, with 17 bases between. This CDR3 is built from 15 residues. The CDR3 reads CASSRDRIPADTQYF. In DNA form, the CDR3 reads TGTGCCAGCAGCCGAGACAGGATACCGGCAGATACGCAGTATTTT.

This clonotype was recorded at least ten times. This chain connects TRBV24-1 to TRBJ2-5, with D perhaps TRBD1 (5 bases). CDR1 is KGHDR and CDR2 is SFDVKD in the germline V gene. The CDR3 is 15 residues long. Trimming stripped 3 bases from V and 1 base from J, with 11 bases between. CDR3 nucleotides: TGTGCCACCAGTGATCCCAGTAGGGGCCAAGAGACCCAGTACTTC. Translating it yields CATSDPSRGQETQYF.

In this sample, this clonotype turned up a few times. This chain connects TRBV12-3 or TRBV12-4 to TRBJ1-2; tentatively, D is TRBD1 (5 bases). The V and J ends lost 6 bases and 4 bases respectively, with 15 bases between them. The CDR3 has 14 residues. The CDR3 sequence is CASSSPGRAYGYTF. CDR3 DNA sequence: TGTGCCAGCAGCTCCCCGGGCAGGGCCTATGGCTACACCTTC.

The sample holds many counts of this clonotype. The rearrangement links TRBV20-1 to TRBJ2-7, with TRBD2 matching 11 bases. V lost 6 bases to trimming and J lost 2 bases; unmatched junction nucleotides: 6. The CDR3 sequence is 14 residues long. Germline CDR1 reads DFQATT; CDR2 reads SNEGSKA (reference sequence). CDR3 region: CSAPTSGGTYEQYF. CDR3 nucleotides: TGCAGTGCACCAACTAGCGGGGGCACCTACGAGCAGTACTTC.

There are many counts of this clonotype. This chain connects TRBV15 to TRBJ1-1; D possibly corresponds to TRBD1 (6 bases). Germline loops: CDR1 LNHNV, CDR2 YYDKDF (reference sequence). The V and J ends lost 5 bases and 0 bases respectively, with 13 bases between them. The CDR3 covers 15 residues. Here the CDR3 DNA reads TGTGCCACCAGCGGAACGGGACACATGAACACTGAAGCTTTCTTT. It codes for CATSGTGHMNTEAFF.